Shown below are 18 T cell receptor beta chains from a single sample sequenced in a study of blood T cell repertoires in COVID-19. Some clones are missing from TCRdb's copy, which holds only in-frame ones; the method was immunoSEQ multiplex PCR. This table holds under 250,000 clones, about 80% found once. The specimen sequenced was peripheral blood. The source of these receptors is a man aged 50 to 60 with active or convalescent COVID-19.

The chain is built from TRBV6-6 and TRBJ1-1, with 8 bases fitting TRBD1. With 0 bases clipped from V and 5 bases from J, the junction kept 8 bases outside the gene matches. This CDR3 has 16 amino acids. Per germline, CDR1 MNHNY and CDR2 SVGAGI (reference sequence). The CDR3 loop is CASSYSWTGRNTEAFF. As DNA, the CDR3 is TGTGCCAGCAGTTACTCCTGGACAGGGAGGAATACTGAAGCTTTCTTT.

The V and J genes are TRBV7-8 and TRBJ1-4; perhaps TRBD1 as D (5 bases). The CDR3 spans 11 residues. In germline, CDR1 is SGHVS, CDR2 FQNEAQ. V was trimmed by 5 bases and J by 9 bases, leaving 7 bases between them. CDR3: CASSPGQKLFF. Here the CDR3 DNA reads TGTGCCAGCAGCCCAGGGCAAAAACTGTTTTTT.

This chain connects TRBV13 to TRBJ1-2; D perhaps matches TRBD1 (6 bases). The CDR3 extends over 16 amino acids. V lost 0 bases, J lost 4 bases, and 15 bases lay in between. Per the germline V gene, CDR1 is PRHDT and CDR2 is FYEKMQ (reference sequence). CDR3 sequence (DNA): TGTGCCAGCAGCTTAGGGGGGGCGTTAGCCTCCTATGGCTACACCTTC. It codes for CASSLGGALASYGYTF.

This clone was recorded a few times. This chain connects TRBV6-5 to TRBJ1-5; TRBD1 matches 9 bases. The CDR3 covers 13 residues. Losses at the gene ends were 7 bases for V and 4 bases for J; bases not matched to a gene: 2. Germline V gene sequence: CDR1 MNHEY, CDR2 SVGAGI. The CDR3 protein is CASKGTGNQPQHF. The CDR3 coding sequence is TGTGCCAGCAAGGGGACAGGGAATCAGCCCCAGCATTTT.

The genes are TRBV2 and TRBJ2-1; D might be TRBD2 (5 bases). The CDR3 has 14 amino acids. CDR1 and CDR2 from the germline V gene are SNHLY and FYNNEI. Trimming left V 3 bases short and J 5 bases short, with 11 bases between. The CDR3 DNA reads as TGTGCCAGCAGTGAGGGTCTAGCCGACAATGAGCAGTTCTTC. This gives the protein CASSEGLADNEQFF.

As regards this clone: This CDR3 is also generated by other DNA sequences in the sample. The V call is TRBV28, the J call TRBJ1-5; a weak D match, TRBD1 (6 bases). The V gene's germline CDR1 is MDHEN and CDR2 SYDVKM. This CDR3 has 14 residues. Trimming removed 2 bases at V and 6 bases at J, with 11 bases between. CDR3: CASSLGGAGQPQHF. DNA of the CDR3: TGTGCCAGCAGTTTAGGGGGGGCCGGTCAGCCCCAGCATTTT.

The chain is built from TRBV28 and TRBJ2-2; D is possibly TRBD1 (5 bases). There are 14 residues in the CDR3. V was shortened by 7 bases and J by 5 bases, with 14 bases between the two germline ends. Looked up from germline, CDR1 is MDHEN and CDR2 is SYDVKM. In DNA, the CDR3 is TGTGCCAGCAACGTTCGACAGAGAACCGGGGAGCTGTTTTTT. As protein: CASNVRQRTGELFF.

This chain uses TRBV2 with TRBJ1-5, with TRBD1 as a possible D gene (6 bases). Trimming stripped 6 bases from V and 3 bases from J, with 12 bases between. CDR3 length equals 14 residues. The germline CDR1 and CDR2 sequences are SNHLY and FYNNEI. CDR3 loop: CASSTRGSNQPQHF. CDR3 coding DNA: TGTGCCAGCAGCACCAGGGGATCCAATCAGCCCCAGCATTTT.

The rearrangement joins TRBV10-3 to TRBJ2-1; D might be TRBD1 (6 bases). V lost 6 bases and J lost 0, with 9 bases in between. The CDR3 contains 14 residues. Germline V gives CDR1 ENHRY, CDR2 SYGVKD. The DNA for the CDR3 is TGTGCCATCAGGGGGGCTAACTCCTACAATGAGCAGTTCTTC. Amino acids: CAIRGANSYNEQFF.

Remarks on this clone: Other DNA sequences in this sample translate to the same CDR3. V and J are TRBV13 and TRBJ1-6, with 9 bases identical to TRBD1. Germline CDR1 reads PRHDT; CDR2 reads FYEKMQ (reference sequence). The CDR3 totals 15 residues. The V segment lost 2 bases and the J segment 6 bases; nucleotides outside the gene matches: 2. CDR3 sequence reads: CASSLPGQGNSPLHF. CDR3 coding DNA: TGTGCCAGCAGCTTACCGGGACAGGGTAATTCACCCCTCCACTTT.

The chain joins TRBV7-3 to TRBJ2-2, with 9 bases lining up with TRBD1. With 4 bases clipped from V and 5 bases from J, the junction kept 5 bases outside the gene matches. The germline V gene encodes CDR1 SGHTA and CDR2 FQGTGA. The CDR3 consists of 15 residues. CDR3 in amino acids: CASSSGTGFTGELFF. In DNA, the CDR3 is TGTGCCAGCAGCTCTGGGACAGGGTTTACCGGGGAGCTGTTTTTT.

V usage is TRBV13 and J usage is TRBJ1-3; D not resolved. CDR3 length: 14 residues. Looked up from germline, CDR1 is PRHDT and CDR2 is FYEKMQ (reference sequence). The V end was cut by 4 bases, the J end by 4 bases, with 11 bases between. The CDR3 region is CASSSDRRGNTIYF. As DNA, the CDR3 is TGTGCCAGCAGCTCTGACCGGAGGGGAAACACCATATATTTT. Full variable domain (rest looked up from reference TRBV13 and TRBJ1-3): AAGVIQSPRHLIKEKRETATLKCYPIPRHDTVYWYQQGPGQDPQFLISFYEKMQSDKGSIPDRFSAQQFSDYHSELNMSSLELGDSALYFCASSSDRRGNTIYFGEGSWLTVV.

The chain employs TRBV2 and TRBJ2-7, with D unresolved. Trimming took off 6 bases at V and 4 bases at J, with 13 bases between the two ends. CDR1 SNHLY and CDR2 FYNNEI come from the germline V gene. CDR3 size: 13 residues. The DNA of the CDR3 is TGTGCCAGCAGCGTCGTACAGCCTTACGAGCAGTACTTC. This translates into CASSVVQPYEQYF.

The chain joins TRBV3-1 (or the pseudogene TRBV3-2) to TRBJ1-2, with D possibly TRBD1 on 6 matching bases. The V gene lost 3 bases and the J gene lost 2 bases, with 10 bases spanning the gap. CDR3 length: 14 amino acids. In germline, CDR1 is LGHDT, CDR2 YNNKEL (reference sequence). Written as DNA, the CDR3 is TGTGCCAGCAGCCACCCGACAGGCAACTATGGCTACACCTTC. Translated, it gives CASSHPTGNYGYTF.

The rearrangement uses TRBV5-1 and TRBJ1-5; no firm D call. The germline V and J ends were trimmed by 4 bases and 4 bases, with 9 bases remaining between them. Germline V lookup: CDR1 SGHRS, CDR2 YFSETQ. CDR3 length equals 13 residues. The CDR3: CASSQEVNQPQHF. The CDR3 DNA reads as TGCGCCAGCAGCCAAGAGGTAAATCAGCCCCAGCATTTT.

This sequence joins TRBV28 and TRBJ1-6; the match to TRBD1 covers 8 bases. The germline V gene has CDR1 MDHEN and CDR2 SYDVKM. V shed 6 bases, J shed 2 bases, and the junction held 6 bases outside the gene matches. The CDR3 spans 16 residues. The CDR3 loop is CASSLDRVAYNSPLHF. CDR3 bases: TGTGCCAGCAGCTTGGACAGGGTGGCCTATAATTCACCCCTCCACTTT.

This clone was recorded only once. The chain couples TRBV7-2 to TRBJ2-5, with 9 bases lining up with TRBD1. There are 17 residues in the CDR3. After removal of 7 bases from V and 0 bases from J, the junction contained 12 bases not matched to a gene. Germline CDR1 and CDR2: SGHTA and FQGNSA. The CDR3 nucleotides read TGTGCCAGCAATTCGCCTGGCTGGACAGGGGACCAAGAGACCCAGTACTTC. Encoded protein: CASNSPGWTGDQETQYF.

The chain joins TRBV6-1 to TRBJ2-5; 8 bases align to TRBD2. Germline V gives CDR1 MNHNS, CDR2 SASEGT. Trimming removed 2 bases from V and 5 bases from J; junction bases left unmatched: 4. The length of the CDR3 is 14 residues. The CDR3: CASSEWGLGETQYF. As DNA, the CDR3 is TGTGCCAGCAGTGAATGGGGACTAGGGGAGACCCAGTACTTC.